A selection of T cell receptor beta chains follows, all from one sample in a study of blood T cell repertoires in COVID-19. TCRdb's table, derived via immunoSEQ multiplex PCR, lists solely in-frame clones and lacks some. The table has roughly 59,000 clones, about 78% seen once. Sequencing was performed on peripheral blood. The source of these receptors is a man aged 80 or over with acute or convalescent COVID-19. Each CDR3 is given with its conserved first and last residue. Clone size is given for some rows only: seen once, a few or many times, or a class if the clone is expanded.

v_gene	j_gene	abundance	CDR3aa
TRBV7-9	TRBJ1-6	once	CASSSSQASPLHF
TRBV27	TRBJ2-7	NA	CASRPGQSYEQYF
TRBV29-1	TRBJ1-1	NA	CSVEAGGFEAFF
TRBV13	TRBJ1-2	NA	CASSLLGQGLDYTF
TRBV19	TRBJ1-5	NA	CASSTYTGGSNQPQHF
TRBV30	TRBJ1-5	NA	CAWSAGTGGINQHF
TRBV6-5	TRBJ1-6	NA	CASSTWDNDSPLHF
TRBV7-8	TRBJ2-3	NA	CASSLGRRGPTDTQYF
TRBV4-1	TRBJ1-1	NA	CASRGTLKNTEAFF
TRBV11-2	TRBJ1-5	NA	CASMRRDRGCQPQHF
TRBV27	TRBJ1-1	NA	CASSPYRDRAGEAFF
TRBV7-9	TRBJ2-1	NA	CASSLEPSGGLYNEQFF
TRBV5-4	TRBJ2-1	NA	CASSTGGWSYNEQFF
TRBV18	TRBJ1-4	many	CASSRGDATNEKLFF
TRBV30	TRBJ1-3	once	CAWSVRTVSSGNTIYF
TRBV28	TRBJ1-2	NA	CATSPLGTVNYGYTF
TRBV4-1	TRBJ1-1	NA	CASSQDRSNPNTEAFF
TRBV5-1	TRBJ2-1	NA	CASSLSGSTGNEQFF
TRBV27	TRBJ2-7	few	CASSSSGTDPYEQYF
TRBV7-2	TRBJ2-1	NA	CASSFSTREPKFF
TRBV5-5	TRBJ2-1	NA	CASSFGTGDSNEQFF
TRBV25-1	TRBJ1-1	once	CASSESLYTEAFF
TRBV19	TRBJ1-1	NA	CASTPPRGGGTEAFF
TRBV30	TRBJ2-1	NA	CARAGGTNNEQFF
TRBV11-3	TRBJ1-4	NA	CASSTRRGRNEKLFF
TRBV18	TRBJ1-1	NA	CASSPAAIAGTEAFF
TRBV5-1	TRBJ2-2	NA	CASRASGSTGELFF
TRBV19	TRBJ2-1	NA	CASSPSGRALENEQFF
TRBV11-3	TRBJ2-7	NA	CASSSAGQQYF
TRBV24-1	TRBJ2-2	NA	CATSDLDRGDTGELFF
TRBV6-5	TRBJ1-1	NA	CASRPAGGATEAFF
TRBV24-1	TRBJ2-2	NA	CATSVPGVPVWNTGELFF
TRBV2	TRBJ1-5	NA	CASSVGASRPQHF
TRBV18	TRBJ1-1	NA	CASSRVGPGTEAFF